Below, 21 T cell receptor beta chains from the same sample are listed, as sequenced in a study of beta chain features in type 1 diabetes. cDNA synthesis used the whole RNA isolate, giving expressed TCRB sequences. This table comes from immunoSEQ multiplex PCR, and its TCRdb copy is limited to in-frame clones, with some not included. This table holds roughly 180,000 clones, roughly 8% found once. The antigens these receptors bind are not known. Study observations and caveats: Type 1 diabetes patients had TCRB CDR3s that were shorter (moderately but significantly so) in all four CD4+ subsets.

The specimen was central memory CD4+ T cells from blood. Receptor source: a woman aged 40 to 49 with type 1 diabetes.

This clone was seen ten or more times. The V and J genes are TRBV7-9 and TRBJ1-4; D gene uncertain. The V and J ends lost 5 bases and 8 bases respectively, with 15 bases between them. The germline V gene has CDR1 SEHNR and CDR2 FQNEAQ (reference sequence). CDR3 length equals 14 residues. The CDR3 spells CASSALTGGEKLFF. In DNA form, the CDR3 reads TGTGCCAGCAGCGCTTTGACCGGCGGGGAAAAACTGTTTTTT.

The chain uses TRBV7-2 and TRBJ2-3, with a tentative D call TRBD1 (5 bases). The CDR3 loop spans 15 amino acids. V was pared by 1 base and J by 2 bases, with 10 bases between. CDR1 is SGHTA and CDR2 is FQGNSA in the germline V gene. For the CDR3, the DNA is TGTGCCAGCAGCTTAGGGGGCTATCTCACAGATACGCAGTATTTT. Its protein product is CASSLGGYLTDTQYF.

Turning to this clone: It differs at one base from a far larger clone, so likely a read error. The chain links TRBV7-3 to TRBJ2-3; no clear D. Germline V CDR1 and CDR2: SGHTA, FQGTGA. The CDR3 runs 12 residues. Trimming cost V 5 bases and J 2 bases, with 5 bases left between them. The CDR3 protein is CASSPNTDTQYF. In nucleotides, the CDR3 is TGTGCCAGCAGCCCAAACACAGATACGCAGTATTTT.

This clone came up a few times. The chain carries TRBV27 and TRBJ2-7, with TRBD2 as a possible D gene (6 bases). This CDR3 comprises 15 residues. Germline CDR1 reads MNHEY; CDR2 reads SMNVEV (reference sequence). The V end was cut by 4 bases, the J end by 6 bases, with 19 bases between. CDR3 nucleotide sequence: TGTGCCAGCAGTTCCACGGGCCGGGGGACCACCGAGCAGTACTTC. Its translation is CASSSTGRGTTEQYF.

The chain links TRBV28 to TRBJ2-5, with 10 bases aligning to TRBD2. J lost 5 bases, V lost 3 bases, and 3 bases had no gene match. Germline V gene data show CDR1 as MDHEN and CDR2 as SYDVKM. The CDR3 totals 14 residues. This chain's CDR3 is CASSFLTSGETQYF. The CDR3, as DNA: TGTGCCAGCAGTTTCCTGACTAGCGGGGAGACCCAGTACTTC.

A note on this clone: Additional DNA sequences in this sample encode the identical CDR3. The chain recombines TRBV2 with TRBJ2-7; D is possibly TRBD2 (5 bases). Germline values: CDR1 SNHLY, CDR2 FYNNEI. Trimming cost V 4 bases and J 2 bases, with 9 bases left between them. The CDR3 sequence is 13 residues long. The CDR3: CASSGTGTYEQYF. CDR3 coding DNA: TGTGCCAGCAGTGGGACGGGGACCTACGAGCAGTACTTC.

This clone was found many times. The chain has TRBV5-1 and TRBJ2-2, with TRBD1 as a possible D gene (5 bases). The germline V gene encodes CDR1 SGHRS and CDR2 YFSETQ. V was cut by 0 bases and J by 5 bases, with 11 bases left in between. The CDR3 consists of 15 residues. The CDR3 reads CASSLGQGLTGELFF. The CDR3 nucleotides are TGCGCCAGCAGCTTGGGGCAGGGCCTGACCGGGGAGCTGTTTTTT.

The chain recombines TRBV27 with TRBJ1-5; TRBD1 might be the D (5 bases). Per germline, CDR1 MNHEY and CDR2 SMNVEV (reference sequence). V lost 7 bases, J lost 2 bases, and 15 bases lay in between. There are 15 residues in the CDR3. The CDR3 region has the DNA TGTGCCAGCAAAAGGGGCAGGGAGGGCAATCAGCCCCAGCATTTT. Its translation: CASKRGREGNQPQHF.

The chain employs TRBV20-1 and TRBJ1-1, with TRBD1 as a possible D gene (6 bases). Trimming took 2 bases from V and 6 from J, leaving 7 bases between them. The germline gives CDR1 DFQATT, CDR2 SNEGSKA (reference sequence). This CDR3 has 11 amino acids. CDR3 sequence: CSARKGAEAFF. In DNA, the CDR3 is TGCAGTGCTAGAAAGGGGGCTGAAGCTTTCTTT.

This clone was seen a handful of times. The V gene is TRBV27, the J gene TRBJ2-3, with 7 bases identical to TRBD1. V shed 6 bases and J 5 bases; nucleotides not matched to a gene: 11. The CDR3 is 15 residues long. CDR1 is MNHEY, CDR2 SMNVEV, per germline (reference sequence). The DNA for the CDR3 is TGTGCCAGCAGCCCCGGTAGGGGGCGCGGAGATACGCAGTATTTT. It translates to CASSPGRGRGDTQYF.

This clone was detected only a few times. Other DNA sequences in the same sample also yield this CDR3. The rearrangement joins TRBV5-1 to TRBJ1-5; the D gene is possibly TRBD1 (5 bases). The CDR3 has 15 amino acids. Germline CDR1 is SGHRS and CDR2 is YFSETQ. The V and J ends lost 0 bases and 4 bases respectively, with 11 bases between them. The chain's CDR3 is CASSLEGVPNQPQHF. The CDR3, as DNA: TGCGCCAGCAGCTTGGAAGGGGTCCCAAATCAGCCCCAGCATTTT.

This clone was seen a few times. The J gene is TRBJ1-5, the V gene TRBV18; 8 nucleotides match TRBD1. The CDR3 contains 15 residues. CDR1 KGHSH and CDR2 LQKENI come from the germline V gene. The trim removed 2 bases at V and 6 bases at J, leaving 6 bases unmatched. The CDR3 DNA reads TGTGCCAGCTCACCAAGGACAGGGTCGGGTCAGCCCCAGCATTTT. The encoded protein is CASSPRTGSGQPQHF.

The chain joins TRBV10-3 to TRBJ1-1; TRBD1 agrees at 7 bases. CDR3 length: 16 amino acids. Trimming at V came to 0 bases and at J to 6 bases, leaving 10 bases not matched to a gene. Per germline, CDR1 ENHRY and CDR2 SYGVKD. The CDR3 loop reads CAISESRGRGKAEAFF. Written as DNA, the CDR3 is TGTGCCATCAGTGAGTCGAGGGGCAGGGGGAAGGCTGAAGCTTTCTTT.

The V gene is TRBV7-9, the J gene TRBJ2-7, with D possibly matching TRBD1 (5 bases). The V gene lost 3 bases and the J gene lost 3 bases, with 12 bases spanning the gap. The CDR3 sequence is 14 residues long. Germline CDR1 reads SEHNR; CDR2 reads FQNEAQ (reference sequence). The CDR3 coding sequence is TGTGCCAGCAGCTTTCGGACACCCAGCTACGAGCAGTACTTC. Translated, it gives CASSFRTPSYEQYF.

V usage is TRBV7-3 and J usage is TRBJ1-1; no definite D call. Deletions cut 4 bases from V and 5 bases from J, with 11 bases between. The germline V gene has CDR1 SGHTA and CDR2 FQGTGA. The CDR3 sequence is 13 residues long. The CDR3 region is CASSYGRETEAFF. In DNA, the CDR3 is TGTGCCAGCAGCTACGGACGGGAAACTGAAGCTTTCTTT.

This chain uses TRBV7-2 with TRBJ1-4; D gene ambiguous. V gave up 5 bases and J gave up 0 bases, with 10 bases separating them. Germline-derived CDR1 and CDR2 are SGHTA and FQGNSA. This CDR3 comprises 15 residues. CDR3 nucleotide sequence: TGTGCCAGCAGCATCTCACAAACAACTAATGAAAAACTGTTTTTT. Translating gives CASSISQTTNEKLFF. Drawing the rest from reference TRBV7-2 and TRBJ1-4, the complete variable domain is GAGVSQSPSNKVTEKGKDVELRCDPISGHTALYWYRQSLGQGLEFLIYFQGNSAPDKSGLPSDRFSAERTGGSVSTLTIQRTQQEDSAVYLCASSISQTTNEKLFFGSGTQLSVL.

The chain combines TRBV29-1 with TRBJ1-5, with TRBD1 as a possible D gene (5 bases). The V gene's germline CDR1 is SQVTM and CDR2 ANQGSEA. This CDR3 region has 13 residues. Trimming shortened V by 5 bases and J by 4 bases, and 12 bases separated the two germline ends. The CDR3 reads CSVSDTANQPQHF. CDR3 in DNA: TGCAGCGTTTCGGACACGGCGAATCAGCCCCAGCATTTT.

V and J are TRBV29-1 and TRBJ2-5; 7 bases agree with TRBD2. TRBJ2-7 matches the DNA end more closely, so the J call is doubtful. This CDR3 is built from 14 residues. The germline gives CDR1 SQVTM, CDR2 ANQGSEA. The CDR3 sequence: CSVGGKAGTYEQYF. The CDR3 bases are TGCAGCGTGGGGGGGAAGGCGGGCACCTACGAGCAGTACTTC.

This clone was counted a few times. V usage is TRBV9 and J usage is TRBJ2-1; 12 nucleotides line up with TRBD2. CDR1 and CDR2 (germline): SGDLS, YYNGEE. V gave up 3 bases and J gave up 6 bases; unmatched junction bases: 7. CDR3 length equals 16 residues. The CDR3 reads CASSERLAGVVNEQFF. Written as DNA, the CDR3 is TGTGCCAGCAGCGAGAGACTAGCGGGAGTAGTCAATGAGCAGTTCTTC.

The V gene is TRBV5-1, the J gene TRBJ2-5, with D unresolved. CDR3 length: 16 residues. Germline V lookup: CDR1 SGHRS, CDR2 YFSETQ. V was clipped by 0 bases and J by 5 bases, with 17 bases between them. CDR3 DNA sequence: TGCGCCAGCAGCTTGGGAGTTGAGCCCTACGGGGAGACCCAGTACTTC. This encodes CASSLGVEPYGETQYF.

This chain links TRBV7-2 with TRBJ1-5, with D perhaps matching TRBD1 (6 bases). The CDR3 loop spans 13 amino acids. Germline loops: CDR1 SGHTA, CDR2 FQGNSA. Trimming took 7 bases from V and 3 from J, leaving 10 bases between them. The CDR3 loop reads CASTRDNNQPQHF. CDR3 nucleotides: TGTGCCAGCACTCGGGACAACAATCAGCCCCAGCATTTT.